The T cell receptor (beta chain) under discussion was sequenced for a study of PD-L1 blockade in urothelial cancer (dated by TCRdb to about 2017). Study-level background: Every patient began therapy around 2014 and was given atezolizumab 1,200 mg intravenously every 3 weeks. The study, an exploratory multi-omic analysis, examined somatic, immune and clinical correlates of response to PD-L1 blockade with atezolizumab in urothelial cancer. About 85% of the 29 patients were identified as males with urothelial cancer of bladder origin, and a prior smoking history was reported by 18 of 29 patients. An ECOG performance status of 0 or 1 was recorded for the patients, and 0 to 3 prior chemotherapy regimens had been received by the patients. Pretreatment blood TCR-seq was available for twenty-nine patients, at least one posttreatment blood collection was obtained for approximately 25 patients, and tumor TCR-seq was available for approximately 25 patients. TCR sequencing covered pretreatment tumor samples and matched, serially collected peripheral blood taken before and after atezolizumab treatment. Blood samples gave median yields of around 140,000 T cells and 65,000 to 85,000 unique TCRs, along with a median clonality of roughly 0.08. Durable clinical benefit was defined as progression-free survival longer than 6 months, and TCR features were also tested against progression-free and overall survival. Blood samples were analyzed 3 weeks after the start of treatment (second dose) and 6 weeks after the start of treatment. In the same patients, pretreatment tumors underwent whole exome sequencing and RNA sequencing in addition to TCR sequencing. Ten or so patients reached durable clinical benefit, while about 19 patients did not. Broad study findings and their caveats: At 3 weeks after the start of treatment, tumor-associated TCR clones in peripheral blood had expanded more in patients with durable benefit (n ≈ 24, p = 0.022). Improved progression-free and overall survival was found to be associated with pretreatment peripheral blood TCR clonality below the median. Because of the small sample size (n = 29) and the many exploratory analyses performed, the results are intended to be regarded as hypothesis-generating.

Synthetic TCR analog templates were spiked into each PCR to estimate absolute template abundance from read counts. The immunoSEQ assay was used to amplify TCRbeta CDR3 regions from genomic DNA with bias-controlled V and J gene primers. Sequencing of rearranged TCRbeta segments was performed at approximately 20X coverage. As for how the authors treated the data: Sequencing errors were corrected by clustering, and CDR3s were annotated against IMGT so that V, D and J genes could be assigned. Out-of-frame and stop-codon sequences were excluded, and only productive TCRbeta rearrangements were used in downstream analyses. Clonality was computed as one minus Shannon entropy normalized by the log of the number of unique productive sequences. Fisher's exact test with Benjamini-Hochberg correction, using a cutoff of adjusted p below 0.01, was how clones that differed between time points or between blood and tumor were identified. This immuneACCESS table, as held by TCRdb, lists in-frame sequences with V and J called but not all clones. Of the missing ones, under half trace to an unresolved V gene in checked studies; the others have no known cause. The V and J calls and clone size are taken from that table; D and trimming were inferred from the DNA. The sample table lists approximately 71,000 clones, roughly 89% of them with a count of one. The ten largest clones add up to 3.4% of the sample.

The cohort included about 29 patients with locally advanced or metastatic urothelial carcinoma who were treated at Memorial Sloan Kettering on a trial protocol. Peripheral blood mononuclear cells were collected from each patient pretreatment and during treatment, giving between 1 and 8 total time points per patient. The Qiagen DNeasy Blood extraction kit was used to purify genomic DNA from total PBMCs and tumor samples. PBMCs were collected pretreatment and during treatment, and were isolated and stored as previously described. About this clone itself: The clone's antigen remains unknown. Base qualities are missing; no much larger clone stands one base away.

Including the terminal cysteine and phenylalanine, the CDR3 comprises 15 residues. Only CDR3 DNA remains: 45 bases, in frame from the first base. V gives up 1 base and J gives up 3 bases, and the segment between their germline ends measures 10 bases. The germline V gene sets CDR1 to MGHRA and CDR2 to YSYEKL. The sample here was PBMCs, taken around atezolizumab (anti-PD-L1) treatment. The rearranged segments are TRBV4-1 and TRBJ2-4; possibly the D gene is TRBD1, per 5 matching bases. The clonotype originates from a man aged 60 to 69 with urothelial cancer. The base sequence is TGCGCCAGCAGCCAAGGTGAAACAGGCAAAAACATTCAGTACTTC. Its protein product is CASSQGETGKNIQYF.